Listed here is a single T cell receptor (beta chain). Its matching antigen is unknown. These data belong to a study of cytomegalovirus exposure and HLA in healthy donors. Findings and caveats of the study: A prior analysis recorded that most TCR beta V segments were productive about 90% or about 30% of the time.

Primers: 60 Vbeta forward and 13 Jbeta reverse. The repertoire was sequenced with immunoSEQ multiplex PCR; TCRdb's copy has only in-frame clones and lacks some. The repertoire holds approximately 140,000 clones, with approximately 79% as singletons. Sequencing used PBMCs. The source of this sequence is a young man in good health and CMV-seronegative.

As DNA, the CDR3 is TGTGCCAGCAGTGAAGAATTATGGGACAGGAGGATGGAGACCCAGTACTTC. It yields the protein CASSEELWDRRMETQYF. The V gene is TRBV2, the J gene TRBJ2-5, with TRBD1 matching 8 bases. The length of the CDR3 is 17 residues. After removal of 1 base from V and 5 bases from J, the junction contained 12 bases not matched to a gene. Germline lookup yields CDR1 SNHLY and CDR2 FYNNEI.